These 32 T cell receptor beta chains were sequenced from one sample in a study of early T cells in non-severe SARS-CoV-2 infection (dated by TCRdb to the early 2020s). Library creation used 5' RACE. The reads were generated on a NextSeq 500. TCRdb reprocessed the public reads (quality trimming at Q25 with fastp, clone calling with MiXCR) and kept in-frame beta chains. CDR3 protein duplicates are merged, each entry listing the most common genes and DNA. The sample includes 30,000 or so distinct CDR3 sequences, with around 5% observed a single time. The leading ten clones occupy under 6.5% of the sample. What was sequenced was whole blood. All receptors derive from an adult who was a healthcare worker with PCR-confirmed SARS-CoV-2 infection or an uninfected control (not recorded which).

This clonotype showed up just a few times. The rearrangement links TRBV7-9 to TRBJ2-5, with D perhaps TRBD1 or TRBD2 (5 bases each). The CDR3 loop spans 15 amino acids. V was pared by 1 base and J by 3 bases, with 12 bases between. Looked up from germline, CDR1 is SEHNR and CDR2 is FQNEAQ (reference sequence). CDR3 DNA: TGTGCCAGCAGCTTAGGGGGACGGATAGAAGAGACCCAGTACTTC. It is translated as CASSLGGRIEETQYF.

This clonotype was counted at least ten times. The chain recombines TRBV7-2 with TRBJ2-1; D unresolved. V shed 5 bases and J shed 3 bases, with 14 bases lying between them. This CDR3 region has 15 residues. CDR1 and CDR2 from the germline V gene are SGHTA and FQGNSA. DNA of the CDR3: TGTGCCAGCAGCCAAGCCTTCTCACTCTACAATGAGCAGTTCTTC. Amino acids: CASSQAFSLYNEQFF.

This clonotype was detected many times. The rearrangement joins TRBV7-9 to TRBJ2-3, with 8 bases matching TRBD2. CDR1 and CDR2 (germline): SEHNR, FQNEAQ (reference sequence). The CDR3 loop spans 17 amino acids. Trimming cost V 4 bases and J 1 base; bases outside gene matches: 10. CDR3 bases: TGTGCCAGCAGCTCATCAATAGCGGGATCTGGCACAGATACGCAGTATTTT. Protein: CASSSSIAGSGTDTQYF.

The table lists this clonotype with many counts. This rearrangement joins TRBV5-1 to TRBJ1-2; possible D gene TRBD1, 5 bases. The germline CDR1 and CDR2 sequences are SGHRS and YFSETQ. Trimming cost V 2 bases and J 4 bases, with 12 bases left between them. The CDR3 runs 14 residues. CDR3 residues: CASSLNQGTYGYTF. DNA for the CDR3: TGCGCCAGCAGCTTAAACCAGGGTACCTATGGCTACACCTTC.

In this sample, this clonotype turned up many times. This chain uses TRBV11-2 with TRBJ2-7, with D hard to call. The V end was cut by 0 bases, the J end by 1 base, with 10 bases between. CDR1 and CDR2 from the germline V gene are SGHAT and FQNNGV. The CDR3 is made up of 15 amino acids. In DNA, the CDR3 is TGTGCCAGCAGCTTAGAGGTCAGAACTTCCTACGAGCAGTACTTC. As protein: CASSLEVRTSYEQYF.

The CDR3 DNA reads TGTGCCAGCAGTTTAAATTTGGGTGAAAAACTGTTTTTT. Translating gives CASSLNLGEKLFF. The genes are TRBV12-3 or TRBV12-4 and TRBJ1-4; D ambiguous. CDR3 length equals 13 residues. V dropped 2 bases and J dropped 7 bases, with 8 bases sitting between them.

In this sample, this clonotype turned up many times. An end of the junction does not agree with germline; a read error may underlie this. The genes are TRBV7-2 and TRBJ2-3, with D unclear. The germline V gene has CDR1 SGHTA and CDR2 FQGNSA. The CDR3 has 12 residues. CDR3 sequence: CASSPGIGRKDF. CDR3 nucleotides: TGTGCCAGCAGCCCAGGTATAGGCCGGAAGGATTTT.

This clonotype appeared many times. The chain links TRBV11-2 to TRBJ2-3, with D tentatively TRBD1 or TRBD2 (5 bases each). V gave up 6 bases and J gave up 2 bases, with 15 bases separating them. From germline, CDR1 is SGHAT and CDR2 FQNNGV. CDR3 length: 15 amino acids. Here the CDR3 reads CASRSTGGHTDTQYF. In DNA, the CDR3 is TGTGCCAGCAGGTCTACAGGAGGACACACAGATACGCAGTATTTT.

This clonotype was picked up many times. The genes are TRBV20-1 and TRBJ1-4, with D uncertain. There are 12 residues in the CDR3. Germline-derived CDR1 and CDR2 are DFQATT and SNEGSKA (reference sequence). Trimming removed 2 bases at V and 6 bases at J, with 7 bases between. This CDR3 reads CSARKQDEKLFF. The CDR3 DNA reads as TGCAGTGCTAGAAAGCAGGATGAAAAACTGTTTTTT.

This clonotype was recorded at least ten times. The chain joins TRBV20-1 to TRBJ1-6; D is perhaps TRBD1 (5 bases). The germline gives CDR1 DFQATT, CDR2 SNEGSKA (reference sequence). V lost 3 bases, J lost 6 bases, and 12 bases lay in between. This CDR3 comprises 14 residues. The CDR3 spells CSASSGGGNSPLHF. DNA for the CDR3: TGCAGTGCTAGTTCCGGGGGAGGTAATTCACCCCTCCACTTT.

This clonotype occurred many times. The V and J genes are TRBV6-2 or TRBV6-3 and TRBJ2-3, with 11 bases that match TRBD2. Germline V gene lookup returns CDR1 MNHEY and CDR2 SVGEGT. This CDR3 comprises 17 residues. J gave up 0 bases and V 2 bases, and 4 bases lay outside the gene matches. The CDR3 DNA reads as TGTGCCAGCAGTTACGTGACTAGCGGGATTAGCACAGATACGCAGTATTTT. It yields the protein CASSYVTSGISTDTQYF.

In its sample, this clonotype was seen many times. CDR3 bases: TGTGCCAGCAGTTTCAGGGGTGGAACTGAAGCTTTCTTT. Translation gives CASSFRGGTEAFF. V is TRBV27 and J is TRBJ1-1; weak D call: TRBD1 (6 bases). V lost 3 bases to trimming and J lost 5 bases, with 10 bases between them. Germline CDR1 reads MNHEY; CDR2 reads SMNVEV (reference sequence). The CDR3 totals 13 residues.

The J gene is TRBJ1-5, the V gene TRBV27; D perhaps matches TRBD1 (5 bases). CDR1 MNHEY and CDR2 SMNVEV come from the germline V gene (reference sequence). Between the trimmed V and J ends, which lost 8 bases and 4 bases, there was a span of 18 bases. The CDR3 contains 15 residues. The CDR3 coding sequence is TGTGCCAGCGGGCCGGCGGGGCGCCGAAATCAGCCCCAGCATTTT. This codes for CASGPAGRRNQPQHF.

The J gene is TRBJ2-5, the V gene TRBV25-1; D unclear. Trimming removed 6 bases from V and 3 bases from J, with 8 bases in between. The germline V gene encodes CDR1 MGHDK and CDR2 SYGVNS. This CDR3 comprises 12 residues. The CDR3 nucleotides are TGTGCCAGCAGACACTTAAAAGAGACCCAGTACTTC. Protein product: CASRHLKETQYF.

In this sample, this clonotype turned up a few times. The chain recombines TRBV6-2 or TRBV6-3 with TRBJ2-1, with D maybe TRBD2 (6 bases). The germline gives CDR1 MNHEY, CDR2 SVGEGT. The CDR3 length is 17 residues. Trimming removed 6 bases from V and 7 bases from J, with 25 bases in between. For the CDR3, the DNA is TGTGCCAGCAGGAAGGGGACTTCGGCCCCTTTGGGTAATGAGCAGTTCTTC. This codes for CASRKGTSAPLGNEQFF.

This clonotype was observed many times. The rearrangement joins TRBV3-1 to TRBJ1-2; 12 bases are shared with TRBD1. Trimming cost V 4 bases and J 4 bases; bases outside gene matches: 7. The CDR3 totals 16 residues. Germline V CDR1 and CDR2: LGHDT, YNNKEL (reference sequence). The CDR3 bases are TGTGCCAGCAGCCGACCCGGGACAGGGGGCGGCTATGGCTACACCTTC. Protein: CASSRPGTGGGYGYTF. Drawing the rest from reference TRBV3-1 and TRBJ1-2, the complete variable domain is DTAVSQTPKYLVTQMGNDKSIKCEQNLGHDTMYWYKQDSKKFLKIMFSYNNKELIINETVPNRFSPKSPDKAHLNLHINSLELGDSAVYFCASSRPGTGGGYGYTFGSGTRLTVV.

The table lists this clonotype with many counts. This rearrangement joins TRBV6-2 or TRBV6-3 to TRBJ2-3, with TRBD2 as a possible D gene (5 bases). This CDR3 is built from 13 residues. Germline assignment: CDR1 MNHEY and CDR2 SVGEGT. Trimming removed 5 bases from V and 5 bases from J, with 11 bases in between. This CDR3 reads CASSRDQLDTQYF. Written as DNA, the CDR3 is TGTGCCAGCAGTCGGGATCAACTAGATACGCAGTATTTT.

This clonotype has just a few counts. The chain combines TRBV4-2 with TRBJ2-7; 9 nucleotides align to TRBD2. There are 17 residues in the CDR3. Looked up from germline, CDR1 is LGHNA and CDR2 is YNFKEQ. With V trimmed by 3 bases and J by 2 bases, 11 bases remained unmatched. Here the CDR3 DNA reads TGTGCCAGCAGCCAGGTTGTAGCGGGGGACCTGACCTACGAGCAGTACTTC. Translated, it gives CASSQVVAGDLTYEQYF.

This clonotype was seen more than once but under ten times. The chain employs TRBV20-1 and TRBJ2-5; TRBD1 matches 8 bases. Unmatched junction bases numbered 14, after V lost 7 bases and J lost 1 base. The length of the CDR3 is 16 residues. Germline CDR1 is DFQATT and CDR2 is SNEGSKA (reference sequence). The CDR3 here is CSVWPRDRKTQETQYF. The DNA of the CDR3 is TGCAGTGTTTGGCCCCGGGACAGGAAAACCCAAGAGACCCAGTACTTC.

The sample holds many counts of this clonotype. The rearrangement links TRBV7-6 to TRBJ2-1; D is unresolved. Per the germline V gene, CDR1 is SGHVS and CDR2 is FNYEAQ. The CDR3 extends over 13 amino acids. V was pared by 4 bases and J by 9 bases, with 13 bases between. CDR3 protein: CASSSSGAFEQFF. DNA for the CDR3: TGTGCCAGCAGCTCCTCCGGAGCTTTTGAGCAGTTCTTC.

There are many counts of this clonotype. CDR3 coding DNA: TGTGCCAGCAGTTTAAAGGGCTCCTCTCGGGAGCAGTTCTTC. Its protein is CASSLKGSSREQFF. The chain joins TRBV27 to TRBJ2-1; D not resolved. Germline loops: CDR1 MNHEY, CDR2 SMNVEV (reference sequence). Trimming cost V 2 bases and J 10 bases, with 15 bases left between them. The CDR3 covers 14 residues.

This clonotype has a handful of counts. The chain employs TRBV7-6 and TRBJ1-1, with TRBD1 as a possible D gene (5 bases). The CDR3 is 13 residues long. Germline-derived CDR1 and CDR2 are SGHVS and FNYEAQ. V gave up 0 bases and J gave up 3 bases, with 5 bases separating them. The CDR3 bases are TGTGCCAGCAGCTTAGCAGGGGACACTGAAGCTTTCTTT. It codes for CASSLAGDTEAFF.

This clonotype has a count of ten or more. CDR3 DNA sequence: TGTGCCAGCAGCCAAGATCGTCGGGGGGGAGAGGGCTCACCCCTCCACTTT. Its protein is CASSQDRRGGEGSPLHF. This rearrangement joins TRBV4-2 to TRBJ1-6; D is perhaps TRBD1 (5 bases). The length of the CDR3 is 17 residues. Germline V gene sequence: CDR1 LGHNA, CDR2 YNFKEQ. V gave up 0 bases and J gave up 10 bases, with 19 bases separating them.

The V and J genes are TRBV7-8 and TRBJ2-3, with 7 bases identical to TRBD1. After removal of 4 bases from V and 9 bases from J, the junction contained 4 bases not matched to a gene. The V gene's germline CDR1 is SGHVS and CDR2 FQNEAQ. The CDR3 runs 12 residues. CDR3 residues: CASSSAQGTQYF. The CDR3 DNA reads TGTGCCAGCAGCTCTGCACAGGGGACGCAGTATTTT.

This clonotype was recorded many times. CDR3 amino acids: CASSPSPGNQPQHF. The CDR3 DNA is TGTGCCAGCAGCCCCTCGCCAGGGAATCAGCCCCAGCATTTT. The V call is TRBV12-3 or TRBV12-4, the J call TRBJ1-5; D is possibly TRBD1 (5 bases). V was cut by 6 bases and J by 4 bases, with 13 bases left in between. CDR3 length equals 14 residues.

The chain recombines TRBV21-1 with TRBJ2-7. TRBV21-1 constitutes a pseudogene. The CDR3 sequence is 17 residues long. The CDR3 protein is CASSKTSRLRDRYEQYF. The CDR3 DNA is TGTGCCAGCAGCAAAACGAGCCGGTTAAGGGATCGATACGAGCAGTACTTC.

This clonotype was detected ten times or more. The chain links TRBV14 to TRBJ2-5, with 8 bases that match TRBD2. The CDR3 has 17 residues. Germline V CDR1 and CDR2: SGHDN, FVKESK. The V and J ends lost 0 bases and 1 base, in that order; junction bases with no gene match: 7. The CDR3 here is CASSQEGGLVGQETQYF. CDR3 in DNA: TGTGCCAGCAGCCAAGAGGGGGGACTAGTCGGCCAAGAGACCCAGTACTTC. The full variable domain, its missing parts supplied by reference TRBV14 and TRBJ2-5, is EAGVTQFPSHSVIEKGQTVTLRCDPISGHDNLYWYRRVMGKEIKFLLHFVKESKQDESGMPNNRFLAERTGGTYSTLKVQPAELEDSGVYFCASSQEGGLVGQETQYFGPGTRLLVL.

This clonotype was picked up many times. The rearrangement joins TRBV28 to TRBJ2-7; 10 bases agree with TRBD2. CDR3 length: 14 residues. Germline V gene lookup returns CDR1 MDHEN and CDR2 SYDVKM. The J segment lost 2 bases and the V segment lost 8 bases, leaving 6 bases of the junction unmatched. The CDR3 spells CASSPSGSTYEQYF. CDR3 in DNA: TGTGCCAGCTCCCCTAGCGGGAGTACCTACGAGCAGTACTTC.

The chain couples TRBV30 to TRBJ1-1; D may be TRBD1 (5 bases). The germline gives CDR1 GTSNPN, CDR2 SVGIG (reference sequence). There are 14 residues in the CDR3. The V and J ends lost 0 bases and 5 bases respectively, with 13 bases between them. This CDR3 reads CAWSVQEGTTEAFF. The DNA for the CDR3 is TGTGCCTGGAGTGTACAGGAGGGAACGACTGAAGCTTTCTTT.

This clonotype was seen repeatedly, ten times or more. The chain recombines TRBV6-6 with TRBJ2-3; the match to TRBD1 covers 7 bases. CDR1 is MNHNY and CDR2 is SVGAGI in the germline V gene (reference sequence). Unmatched junction bases numbered 7, after V lost 5 bases and J lost 8 bases. This CDR3 is built from 13 residues. This CDR3 is CASSAGTEGTQYF. CDR3 DNA sequence: TGTGCCAGCAGTGCCGGGACAGAGGGTACGCAGTATTTT.

The rearrangement joins TRBV19 to TRBJ2-5; D gene uncertain. V dropped 3 bases and J dropped 7 bases, with 18 bases sitting between them. The CDR3 is 15 residues long. CDR1 and CDR2 from the germline V gene are LNHDA and SQIVND (reference sequence). DNA for the CDR3: TGTGCCAGTAGTATTTCGCCCCGCGTTCCGGGGACCCAGTACTTC. Its translation is CASSISPRVPGTQYF.

This clonotype was seen many times. The chain uses TRBV29-1 and TRBJ2-1, with D tentatively TRBD1 (6 bases). Germline lookup yields CDR1 SQVTM and CDR2 ANQGSEA. This CDR3 is 12 amino acids long. The germline V and J ends were trimmed by 7 bases and 8 bases, with 15 bases remaining between them. In DNA, the CDR3 is TGCAGCGGGACAGAGGGTATGGATGAGCAGTTCTTC. Residues: CSGTEGMDEQFF.